This T cell receptor beta chain was found in a study of CD8+ T cells in alopecia areata. At the level of the study: By percentage of affected scalp area, the severity of treated patients was scored.

Treatment: oral pan-JAK inhibitor, 5-10 mg twice daily. Extracted RNA was reverse transcribed into cDNA, the sequencing template. Assay used: immunoSEQ multiplex PCR; TCRdb lists only in-frame clones, some missing. The sample shows around 300,000 clones, 60% of them seen only once. Comment on this clone: Its antigen is not identified.

Germline-derived CDR1 and CDR2 are SGHTA and FQGNSA. V was clipped by 2 bases and J by 0 bases, with 8 bases between them. The CDR3 is 15 amino acids. General observations from the study: Scalp clonality and expanded CD8+ clones among the top 100 were significantly decreased by tofacitinib. Links between baseline CD8+ expansion and response need larger treated cohorts. Lesional scalp exceeded normal scalp in clonality, especially in alopecia totalis/universalis.

This chain links TRBV7-2 with TRBJ2-4; the D gene is possibly TRBD2 (5 bases). The source is a human donor with alopecia areata. Here the sequenced sample was CD4+ T cells sorted from blood, taken between weeks 51 and 54, from a patient treated with tofacitinib. CDR3 amino acids: CASSLMRAAKNIQYF. The CDR3 bases are TGTGCCAGCAGCTTAATGCGGGCAGCCAAAAACATTCAGTACTTC. The complete variable domain, with remaining parts taken from reference TRBV7-2 and TRBJ2-4, reads GAGVSQSPSNKVTEKGKDVELRCDPISGHTALYWYRQSLGQGLEFLIYFQGNSAPDKSGLPSDRFSAERTGGSVSTLTIQRTQQEDSAVYLCASSLMRAAKNIQYFGAGTRLSVL.